These 7 T cell receptor beta chains share one sample of origin, sequenced in a study of blood T cell repertoires in COVID-19. Generated by immunoSEQ multiplex PCR, the TCRdb table keeps only in-frame clones and is missing some. The profile covers 120,000 to 150,000 clones, with around four fifths appearing a single time and more than 5% taken by the ten largest. The specimen sequenced was PBMCs or T cells enriched from blood (not recorded which). Receptor source: a middle-aged woman who had recovered from COVID-19.

The CDR3 DNA reads as TGTGCCATCAGTGGTCCAAGCGGGAGAGCGGACTACGAGCAGTACTTC. Amino acids: CAISGPSGRADYEQYF. The chain links TRBV10-3 to TRBJ2-7, with 8 bases identical to TRBD2. Trimming removed 4 bases from V and 3 bases from J; junction bases left unmatched: 11. The CDR3 consists of 16 residues. CDR1 ENHRY and CDR2 SYGVKD come from the germline V gene.

This chain joins TRBV2 and TRBJ2-5; maybe TRBD2 (5 bases). The CDR3 covers 15 residues. Germline V lookup: CDR1 SNHLY, CDR2 FYNNEI. V shed 3 bases and J shed 1 base, with 12 bases lying between them. CDR3 sequence: CASSDARALQETQYF. CDR3 in DNA: TGTGCCAGCAGTGATGCGAGGGCCCTCCAAGAGACCCAGTACTTC.

The V gene is TRBV6-2 or TRBV6-3, the J gene TRBJ1-5; D unclear. Germline V gene lookup returns CDR1 MNHEY and CDR2 SVGEGT. The CDR3 loop spans 14 amino acids. The V end was cut by 4 bases, the J end by 10 bases, with 17 bases between. CDR3 loop: CASSSLGPIVPQHF. Here the CDR3 DNA reads TGTGCCAGCAGTTCTCTAGGCCCGATCGTACCCCAGCATTTT.

This sequence joins TRBV15 and TRBJ1-6; D is undetermined. The CDR3 loop spans 15 amino acids. The germline V gene has CDR1 LNHNV and CDR2 YYDKDF (reference sequence). V lost 1 base to trimming and J lost 9 bases, with 13 bases between them. The CDR3 nucleotides are TGTGCCACCAGCAGAGCCTTGGGCACGAGTTCACCCCTCCACTTT. It translates to CATSRALGTSSPLHF.

The genes are TRBV27 and TRBJ1-6; 8 bases line up with TRBD1. The CDR3 is 15 amino acids. Germline-derived CDR1 and CDR2 are MNHEY and SMNVEV (reference sequence). V was pared by 6 bases and J by 5 bases, with 6 bases of the junction left unmatched. The DNA for the CDR3 is TGTGCCAGCAGGCCTGTGGACAGGGATAATTCACCCCTCCACTTT. It translates to CASRPVDRDNSPLHF.

The rearrangement uses TRBV7-8 and TRBJ1-2; TRBD1 might be the D (5 bases). The V gene's germline CDR1 is SGHVS and CDR2 FQNEAQ. This CDR3 contains 15 residues. The V end lost 1 base, the J end lost 8 bases, and 17 bases lay between the germline ends. The DNA of the CDR3 is TGTGCCAGCAGCTTAGAGGCAGGGCTTTCGTACGGCTACACCTTC. Its protein product is CASSLEAGLSYGYTF.

The chain uses TRBV19 and TRBJ2-1, with D possibly TRBD1 on 6 matching bases. Trimming left V 3 bases short and J 4 bases short, with 16 bases between. This CDR3 has 16 residues. Germline V gene data show CDR1 as LNHDA and CDR2 as SQIVND (reference sequence). CDR3 DNA: TGTGCCAGTAGTATCTCTTCGCCGACAGGTTACAATGAGCAGTTCTTC. Translated, it gives CASSISSPTGYNEQFF.